This TCR beta chain was captured by sequencing in a study of T cells after yellow fever vaccination. TCRdb re-derived calls from the 5' RACE reads in MiXCR, one entry per CDR3 protein. The sample includes approximately 330,000 distinct CDR3 sequences, roughly an eighth of them seen just once. CDR1 and CDR2 (germline): SGHRS, YFSETQ. The CDR3 runs to 15 residues. V was pared by 0 bases and J by 4 bases, with 10 bases between. Sequenced here: CD4+ T cells sorted from PBMCs, sampled 15 days after the yellow fever booster vaccination. The rearrangement joins TRBV5-1 to TRBJ2-2, with D tentatively TRBD2 (6 bases). This TCR derives from a young man who received the YFV17D yellow fever vaccine. CDR3 coding DNA: TGCGCCAGCAGCTTGGGGGACTTTCTCACCGGGGAGCTGTTTTTT. It is translated as CASSLGDFLTGELFF.